Reported below is one TCR beta chain. This sample was taken from a study of blood T cell repertoires in COVID-19. At the level of the study: The United States, Italy and Spain provided the acute and convalescent COVID-19 samples. Sources were T cells, B-cell-depleted T cells, or PBMCs; the material itself was cDNA or gDNA.

In the authors' methods: For nucleated cells, counts were estimated from reference gene primer amplification. Clones were sequenced by immunoSEQ multiplex PCR, and TCRdb holds only the in-frame ones, with some missing. From that table come the V and J calls and clone size; the DNA was used to work out D and trimming. The sample includes 200,000 to 300,000 clones, roughly nine tenths of them seen just once. CDR3 length: 13 residues. Per germline, CDR1 LNHDA and CDR2 SQIVND (reference sequence). V dropped 5 bases and J dropped 9; count of bases not matched to a gene: 7. This clonotype originated in a man in his fifties or sixties with acute or convalescent COVID-19. Sequencing input: peripheral blood. V usage is TRBV19 and J usage is TRBJ1-2; 9 bases agree with TRBD1. The CDR3 DNA follows: TGTGCCAGTAGTCCCTTGGACAGGGGTAGCTACACCTTC. Amino acids: CASSPLDRGSYTF.